A single sample is the source of the 14 T cell receptor beta chains below, sequenced in a study of beta chain features in type 1 diabetes. The isolated RNA, all of it, was reverse transcribed, so expressed TCRB transcripts were what got sequenced. Repertoires were generated with immunoSEQ multiplex PCR, while TCRdb's copy carries only in-frame clones and drops some. The sample has roughly 280,000 clones; around 24% are singletons. Their cognate antigens are unknown. Study-wide results and limits: There was a moderate but significant shortening of TCRB CDR3s in all four CD4+ subsets of Type 1 diabetes patients.

Sequencing input: naive CD4+ T cells from blood. The receptors stem from a woman aged 25 to 39 with type 1 diabetes.

CDR3 amino acids: CASSVARDSAGYTF. The DNA of the CDR3 is TGTGCCAGCAGCGTAGCGCGGGACAGCGCTGGCTACACCTTC. The chain links TRBV9 to TRBJ1-2; 7 bases match TRBD1. Unmatched junction bases numbered 6, after V lost 0 bases and J lost 7 bases. Germline lookup yields CDR1 SGDLS and CDR2 YYNGEE. The CDR3 is made up of 14 amino acids.

A few counts support this clone. The chain carries TRBV7-3 and TRBJ2-7, with a possible D match to TRBD1 (6 bases). This CDR3 contains 14 residues. Germline V CDR1 and CDR2: SGHTA, FQGTGA. V was pared by 5 bases and J by 1 base, with 12 bases between. CDR3 loop: CASSPWTVSYEQYF. CDR3 DNA: TGTGCCAGCAGCCCATGGACAGTATCCTACGAGCAGTACTTC.

This clone appeared a few times. CDR3 protein: CASSALTGGLGYGYTF. CDR3 nucleotides: TGTGCCAGCAGCGCACTAACAGGGGGGCTCGGCTATGGCTACACCTTC. The chain couples TRBV7-9 to TRBJ1-2, with 8 bases fitting TRBD1. J lost 4 bases, V lost 5 bases, and 12 bases had no gene match. Germline V CDR1 and CDR2: SEHNR, FQNEAQ (reference sequence). The CDR3 has 16 residues.

This clone has just a few counts. The chain is built from TRBV25-1 and TRBJ2-3; the D gene is possibly TRBD2 (5 bases). This CDR3 is built from 14 residues. CDR1 is MGHDK and CDR2 is SYGVNS in the germline V gene. Between the trimmed V and J ends, which lost 3 bases and 6 bases, there was a span of 13 bases. CDR3 sequence: CASSEAQRLDTQYF. In DNA, the CDR3 is TGTGCCAGCAGTGAGGCGCAGCGGTTGGATACGCAGTATTTT.

V is TRBV2 and J is TRBJ1-2; D unclear. With 4 bases removed from V and 8 bases from J, the gap between germline ends came to 11 bases. Germline values: CDR1 SNHLY, CDR2 FYNNEI. The CDR3 is made up of 12 amino acids. The CDR3 protein is CASSASARGYTF. In DNA form, the CDR3 reads TGTGCCAGCAGTGCTTCGGCTAGAGGCTACACCTTC. Supplemented by reference TRBV2 and TRBJ1-2, the full variable domain reads EPEVTQTPSHQVTQMGQEVILRCVPISNHLYFYWYRQILGQKVEFLVSFYNNEISEKSEIFDDQFSVERPDGSNFTLKIRSTKLEDSAMYFCASSASARGYTFGSGTRLTVV.

The V and J genes are TRBV7-9 and TRBJ1-2; 8 bases are shared with TRBD1. The V segment lost 3 bases and the J segment 7 bases; nucleotides outside the gene matches: 10. CDR3 size: 15 residues. Germline lookup yields CDR1 SEHNR and CDR2 FQNEAQ (reference sequence). The CDR3 loop reads CASSLHLEDRAGYTF. The CDR3 coding sequence is TGTGCCAGCAGCTTGCACTTAGAGGACAGGGCTGGCTACACCTTC.

The chain is built from TRBV6-6 and TRBJ2-2; 14 positions match TRBD2. The germline gives CDR1 MNHNY, CDR2 SVGAGI (reference sequence). CDR3 length equals 16 residues. Trimming took 6 bases from V and 5 from J; bases not matched to a gene: 5. In DNA form, the CDR3 reads TGTGCCAGCAGGGAAAGACTAGCGGGAGGGACCGGGGAGCTGTTTTTT. This encodes CASRERLAGGTGELFF.

This chain joins TRBV7-9 and TRBJ2-3; 11 bases are shared with TRBD2. With V trimmed by 6 bases and J by 5 bases, 10 bases remained unmatched. The CDR3 loop spans 16 amino acids. In germline, CDR1 is SEHNR, CDR2 FQNEAQ (reference sequence). CDR3 bases: TGTGCCAGCAGGCCCCTAGCGGGAGGCCAGGGAGATACGCAGTATTTT. This encodes CASRPLAGGQGDTQYF.

J is TRBJ2-7 and V is TRBV9, with D tentatively TRBD2 (6 bases). V lost 0 bases, J lost 3 bases, and 13 bases lay in between. Germline CDR1 reads SGDLS; CDR2 reads YYNGEE. The CDR3 covers 15 residues. CDR3 residues: CASSVEAGRGYEQYF. CDR3 bases: TGTGCCAGCAGCGTAGAGGCGGGAAGGGGCTACGAGCAGTACTTC.

The V call is TRBV21-1, the J call TRBJ2-7; the listed D gene, TRBD2, was not tested against the DNA. TRBV21-1 is termed a pseudogene. This CDR3 contains 15 residues. CDR3 loop: CASSKVTQSSYEQYF. In DNA form, the CDR3 reads TGTGCCAGCAGCAAAGTTACTCAAAGCTCCTACGAGCAGTACTTC.

The chain combines TRBV18 with TRBJ2-5, with a weak D call TRBD2 (6 bases). The germline V gene encodes CDR1 KGHSH and CDR2 LQKENI. V was pared by 2 bases and J by 5 bases, with 15 bases between. This CDR3 has 15 residues. The CDR3 is CASSPKSGSGETQYF. DNA of the CDR3: TGTGCCAGCTCACCAAAGTCCGGGAGTGGCGAGACCCAGTACTTC.

In its sample, this clone was seen a few times. This chain joins TRBV5-8 and TRBJ2-1, with TRBD1 matching over 7 bases. The CDR3 extends over 16 amino acids. V shed 2 bases and J 1 base; nucleotides not matched to a gene: 6. CDR1 SGHTS and CDR2 YDEGEE come from the germline V gene. CDR3 DNA: TGTGCCAGCAGCTTCGGCGACAGGGCGTCCTACAATGAGCAGTTCTTC. It yields the protein CASSFGDRASYNEQFF.

The V gene is TRBV6-5, the J gene TRBJ2-5, with D possibly being TRBD1 (5 bases). Germline CDR1 MNHEY, CDR2 SVGAGI. Trimming took off 6 bases at V and 4 bases at J, with 12 bases between the two ends. The CDR3 runs 13 residues. CDR3 region: CASRSTGSETQYF. CDR3 nucleotides: TGTGCCAGCAGGAGTACAGGTTCAGAGACCCAGTACTTC.

There are a few counts of this clone. This sequence joins TRBV30 and TRBJ2-7, with TRBD2 matching 11 bases. V dropped 3 bases and J dropped 3; count of bases not matched to a gene: 1. The CDR3 is made up of 13 amino acids. Germline assignment: CDR1 GTSNPN and CDR2 SVGIG (reference sequence). CDR3 amino acids: CAWSGTSGYEQYF. Here the CDR3 DNA reads TGTGCCTGGAGCGGGACTAGCGGCTACGAGCAGTACTTC.